Sequencing of this TCR beta chain was carried out in a study of early T cells in non-severe SARS-CoV-2 infection. Turning to the study itself: The authors sequenced bulk RNA from unsorted whole blood, leaving chains unpaired. Overall study findings and caveats: Reliance on VDJdb matching favored anti-spike CD8 responses; private and CD4 specificities were missed.

Attachment of unique molecular identifiers was made to individual cDNA molecules. TCRdb passed the 5' RACE reads through MiXCR, listing each CDR3 protein once. The data show 25,000 to 35,000 distinct CDR3 sequences, about 4.5% seen once. With respect to this clonotype: Its specificity is unknown.

The specimen comprised whole blood, sampled at baseline. The TCR comes from an adult who was a healthcare worker with PCR-confirmed SARS-CoV-2 infection or an uninfected control (not recorded which).

The CDR3 reads CASSFGQRPYEQYF. The CDR3 region has the DNA TGTGCCAGCAGTTTCGGCCAGAGGCCCTACGAGCAGTACTTC. J is TRBJ2-7 and V is TRBV27; unclear D gene. The CDR3 contains 14 residues. Germline values: CDR1 MNHEY, CDR2 SMNVEV (reference sequence). The V end was cut by 3 bases, the J end by 2 bases, with 11 bases between.